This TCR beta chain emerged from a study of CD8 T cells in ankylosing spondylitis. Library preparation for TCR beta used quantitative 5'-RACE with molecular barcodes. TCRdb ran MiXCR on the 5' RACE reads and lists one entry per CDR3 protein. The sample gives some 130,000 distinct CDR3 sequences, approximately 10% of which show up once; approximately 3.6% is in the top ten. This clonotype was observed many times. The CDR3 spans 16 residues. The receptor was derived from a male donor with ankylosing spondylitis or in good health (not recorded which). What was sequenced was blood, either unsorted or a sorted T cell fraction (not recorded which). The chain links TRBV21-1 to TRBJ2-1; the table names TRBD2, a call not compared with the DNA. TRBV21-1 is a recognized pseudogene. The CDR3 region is CASSTSGTSGFYKQFF. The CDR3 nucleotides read TGTGCCAGCAGCACCTCCGGGACTAGCGGTTTCTATAAGCAGTTCTTC.